This TCR beta chain was obtained from a study of blood T cell repertoires in COVID-19. As processed by the authors: The authors estimated nucleated cell counts from reference gene primer amplification. Measured with immunoSEQ multiplex PCR; TCRdb has only the in-frame clones, and not every one. V, J and clone size are those of that table, while D and trimming were read from the DNA. The profile shows approximately 290,000 clones, approximately 84% of them singletons. While infection was still active, Seattle patients were enrolled and then followed longitudinally. V was pared by 2 bases and J by 9 bases, with 11 bases between. Germline V gene data show CDR1 as SGHTA and CDR2 as FQGNSA. The CDR3 is 13 amino acids.

The V and J genes are TRBV7-2 and TRBJ2-1; the D gene is possibly TRBD2 (5 bases). This receptor was identified in a person between 65 and 80 years old with COVID-19, enrolled during active disease. Sequencing was carried out using peripheral blood. For the CDR3, the DNA is TGTGCCAGCAGCTTACCCCTAGCTATTGAGCAGTTCTTC. It codes for CASSLPLAIEQFF.